Sequencing of this T cell receptor (beta chain) was carried out in a study of Graves' ophthalmopathy and Graves' hyperthyroidism. Study-wide results and caveats: Most thyroid-expanded clonotypes exceeding 0.001 frequency were also found in blood.

The CDR3 spans 15 residues. Germline CDR1 and CDR2: MNHNS and SASEGT. V gave up 7 bases and J gave up 1 base, with 16 bases separating them. Researchers took RNA transcripts and amplified TCR beta CDR3 regions from them. The first-round RT-PCR employed HTBI primers together with the Qiagen OneStep RT-PCR kit. A multiplex PCR was then performed as the second round. MiXCR was run by TCRdb on the multiplex PCR reads, yielding one entry per CDR3 protein. The sample lists under 250,000 distinct CDR3 sequences, over 25% seen once, with approximately 9.1% in the top ten. Comment on this clonotype: Its antigen is undetermined.

This clonotype originated in a man between 50 and 59 years old with Graves' ophthalmopathy. Sequencing used peripheral blood. The rearrangement joins TRBV6-1 to TRBJ2-5; maybe TRBD2 (5 bases). This CDR3 is CASTLSAGLQETQYF. CDR3 bases: TGTGCCAGCACTCTCTCAGCAGGACTCCAAGAGACCCAGTACTTC.